This T cell receptor (beta chain) was found in a study of blood T cells in healthy people across ages. Using a J-beta primer mix together with a sample-barcoded 5' primer, a second PCR was run for roughly 6 to 12 cycles. TCRdb itself ran the 5' RACE reads through MiXCR, one entry per CDR3 protein. Of roughly 800,000 distinct CDR3 sequences listed, nearly 60% are singletons. Study-level points and caveats: The unsorted PBMCs prevented any conclusive comparison of naive versus antigen-experienced cells.

In regard to this clonotype: What it binds is unknown.

The CDR3 is 13 amino acids. Per the germline V gene, CDR1 is MNHEY and CDR2 is SMNVEV (reference sequence). V was trimmed by 5 bases and J by 2 bases, leaving 10 bases between them. The specimen sequenced was blood. The rearrangement links TRBV27 to TRBJ2-7; TRBD2 might be the D (5 bases). This TCR was recovered from a man aged 25 to 45 in good health. The chain's CDR3 is CASSTRGPYEQYF. DNA of the CDR3: TGTGCCAGCAGTACCCGAGGGCCCTACGAGCAGTACTTC.